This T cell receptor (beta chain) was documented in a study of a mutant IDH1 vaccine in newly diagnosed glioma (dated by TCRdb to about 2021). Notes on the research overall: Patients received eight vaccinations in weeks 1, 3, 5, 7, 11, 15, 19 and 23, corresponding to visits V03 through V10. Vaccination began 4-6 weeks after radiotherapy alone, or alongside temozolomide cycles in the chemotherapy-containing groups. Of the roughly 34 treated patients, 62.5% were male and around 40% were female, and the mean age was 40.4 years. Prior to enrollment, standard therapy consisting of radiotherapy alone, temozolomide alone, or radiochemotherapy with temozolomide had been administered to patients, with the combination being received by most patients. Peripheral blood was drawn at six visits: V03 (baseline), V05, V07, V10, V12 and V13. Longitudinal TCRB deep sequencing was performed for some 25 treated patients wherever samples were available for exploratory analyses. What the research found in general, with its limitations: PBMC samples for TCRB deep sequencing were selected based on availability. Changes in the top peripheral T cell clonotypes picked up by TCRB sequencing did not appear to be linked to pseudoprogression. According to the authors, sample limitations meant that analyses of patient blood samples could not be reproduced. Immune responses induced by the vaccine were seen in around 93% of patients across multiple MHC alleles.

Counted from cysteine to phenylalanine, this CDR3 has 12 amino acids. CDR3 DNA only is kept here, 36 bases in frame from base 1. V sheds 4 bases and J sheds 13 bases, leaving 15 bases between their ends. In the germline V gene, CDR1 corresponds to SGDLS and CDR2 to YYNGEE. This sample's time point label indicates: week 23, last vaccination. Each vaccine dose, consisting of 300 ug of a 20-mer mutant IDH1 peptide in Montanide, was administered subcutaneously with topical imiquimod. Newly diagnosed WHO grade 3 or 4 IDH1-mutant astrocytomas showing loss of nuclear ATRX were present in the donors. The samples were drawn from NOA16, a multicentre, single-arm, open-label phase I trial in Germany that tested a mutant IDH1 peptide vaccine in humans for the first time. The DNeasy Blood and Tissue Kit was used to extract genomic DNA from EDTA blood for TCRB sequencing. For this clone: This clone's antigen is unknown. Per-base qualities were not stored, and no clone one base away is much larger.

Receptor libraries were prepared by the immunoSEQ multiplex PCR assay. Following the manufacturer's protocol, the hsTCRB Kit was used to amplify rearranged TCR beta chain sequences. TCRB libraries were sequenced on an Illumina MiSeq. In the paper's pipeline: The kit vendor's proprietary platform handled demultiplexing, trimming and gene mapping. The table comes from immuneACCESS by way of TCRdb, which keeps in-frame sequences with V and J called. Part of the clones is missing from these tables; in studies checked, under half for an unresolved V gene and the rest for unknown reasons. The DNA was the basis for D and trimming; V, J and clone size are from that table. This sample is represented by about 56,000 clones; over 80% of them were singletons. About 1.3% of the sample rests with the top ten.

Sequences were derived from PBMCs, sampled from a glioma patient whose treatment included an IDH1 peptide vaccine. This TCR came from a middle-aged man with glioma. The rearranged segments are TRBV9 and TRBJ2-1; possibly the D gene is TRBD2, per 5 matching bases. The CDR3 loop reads CASSPERTRQFF. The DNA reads TGTGCCAGCAGCCCCGAAAGGACTCGCCAGTTCTTC.